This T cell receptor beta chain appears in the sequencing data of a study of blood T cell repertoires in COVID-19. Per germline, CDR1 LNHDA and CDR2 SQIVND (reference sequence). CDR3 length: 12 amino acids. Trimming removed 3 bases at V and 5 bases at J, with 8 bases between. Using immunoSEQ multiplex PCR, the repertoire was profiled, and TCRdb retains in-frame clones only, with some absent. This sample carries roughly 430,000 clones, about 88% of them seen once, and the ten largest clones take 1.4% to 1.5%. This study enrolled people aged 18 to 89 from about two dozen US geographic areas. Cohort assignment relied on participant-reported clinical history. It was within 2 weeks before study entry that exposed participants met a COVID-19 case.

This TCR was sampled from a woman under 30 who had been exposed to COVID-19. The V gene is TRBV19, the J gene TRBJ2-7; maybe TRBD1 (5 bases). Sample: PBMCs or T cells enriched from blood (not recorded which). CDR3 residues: CASSIRGNEQYF. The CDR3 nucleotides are TGTGCCAGTAGTATTAGGGGAAACGAGCAGTACTTC.